This T cell receptor beta chain emerged from a study of tumor-infiltrating lymphocytes in primary liver carcinoma. The study's findings and limits: There was no comparison of CD4+ and CD8+ repertoires, as samples were bulk unsorted. Relative to tumor region pairs, the tumor-adjacent and tumor-blood pairs showed overlap that was lower. Tumors had a top-250-clone fraction that was significantly higher than blood (p = 0.039).

Unsorted whole blood yielded blood RNA, and germline DNA was extracted as well. Concerning this clonotype itself: The antigen remains undetermined. One junction end does not reproduce the germline sequence, and a read error may be involved.

CDR3 length: 13 amino acids. Germline CDR1 SGHAT, CDR2 FQNNGV. From 500 ng of total RNA, TCR beta-specific cDNA was reverse-transcribed using a constant-region primer. Three nested multiplex PCR rounds, a slightly modified ARM-PCR method, built the TCR beta libraries. The study ran its first two PCR rounds for approximately 10 cycles each, using TRBV1-TRBV30 forward primers and a C-beta reverse primer. A single record per CDR3 protein comes from TCRdb applying MiXCR to the multiplex PCR reads. This table holds some 320,000 distinct CDR3 sequences, 60% to 80% found once. The TCR originated in a man aged 35-49 years with primary liver carcinoma and hepatitis B virus infection. V usage is TRBV11-2 and J usage is TRBJ1-5; D unclear. Sequenced sample: peripheral blood. CDR3 residues: CASSGDPEQPKQF. Here the CDR3 DNA reads TGTGCCAGCAGCGGGGATCCCGAACAGCCCAAGCAATTT.